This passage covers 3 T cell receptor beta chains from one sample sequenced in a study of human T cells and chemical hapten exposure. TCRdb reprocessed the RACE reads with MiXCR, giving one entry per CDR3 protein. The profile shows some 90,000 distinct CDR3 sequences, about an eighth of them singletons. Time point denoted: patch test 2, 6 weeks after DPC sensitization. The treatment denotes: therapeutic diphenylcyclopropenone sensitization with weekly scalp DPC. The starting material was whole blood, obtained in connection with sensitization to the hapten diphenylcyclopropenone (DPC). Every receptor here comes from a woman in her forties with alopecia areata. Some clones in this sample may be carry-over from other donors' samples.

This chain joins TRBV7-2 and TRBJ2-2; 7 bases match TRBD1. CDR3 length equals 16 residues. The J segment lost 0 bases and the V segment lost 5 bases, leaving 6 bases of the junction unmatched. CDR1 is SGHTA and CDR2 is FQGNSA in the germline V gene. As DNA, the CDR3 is TGTGCCAGCAGCACCGGACAGGCCTCGAACACCGGGGAGCTGTTTTTT. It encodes CASSTGQASNTGELFF.

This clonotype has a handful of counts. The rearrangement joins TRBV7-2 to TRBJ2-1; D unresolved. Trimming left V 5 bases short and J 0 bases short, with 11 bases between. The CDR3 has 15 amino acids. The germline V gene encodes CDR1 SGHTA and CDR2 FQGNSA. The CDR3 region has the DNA TGTGCCAGCAGCCCCACGCGGAGCTCCTACAATGAGCAGTTCTTC. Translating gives CASSPTRSSYNEQFF.

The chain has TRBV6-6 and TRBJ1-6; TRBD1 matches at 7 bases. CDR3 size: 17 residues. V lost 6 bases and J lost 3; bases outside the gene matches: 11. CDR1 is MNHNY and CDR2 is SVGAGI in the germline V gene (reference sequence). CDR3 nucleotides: TGTGCCAGCAGCCCACGGGACAGCGGAGTCTATAATTCACCCCTCCACTTT. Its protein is CASSPRDSGVYNSPLHF.